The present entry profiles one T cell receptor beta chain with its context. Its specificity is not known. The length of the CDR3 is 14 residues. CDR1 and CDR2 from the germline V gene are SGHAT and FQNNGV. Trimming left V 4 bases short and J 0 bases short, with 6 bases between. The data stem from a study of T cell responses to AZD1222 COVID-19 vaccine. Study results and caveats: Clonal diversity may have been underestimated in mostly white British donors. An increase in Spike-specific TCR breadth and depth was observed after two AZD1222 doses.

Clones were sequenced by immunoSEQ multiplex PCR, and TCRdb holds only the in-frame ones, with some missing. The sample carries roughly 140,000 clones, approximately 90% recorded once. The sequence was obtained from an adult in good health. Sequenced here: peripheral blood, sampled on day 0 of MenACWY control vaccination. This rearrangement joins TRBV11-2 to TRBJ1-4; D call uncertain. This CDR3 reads CASSSGTTNEKLFF. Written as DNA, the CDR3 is TGTGCCAGCAGCTCCGGGACAACTAATGAAAAACTGTTTTTT.